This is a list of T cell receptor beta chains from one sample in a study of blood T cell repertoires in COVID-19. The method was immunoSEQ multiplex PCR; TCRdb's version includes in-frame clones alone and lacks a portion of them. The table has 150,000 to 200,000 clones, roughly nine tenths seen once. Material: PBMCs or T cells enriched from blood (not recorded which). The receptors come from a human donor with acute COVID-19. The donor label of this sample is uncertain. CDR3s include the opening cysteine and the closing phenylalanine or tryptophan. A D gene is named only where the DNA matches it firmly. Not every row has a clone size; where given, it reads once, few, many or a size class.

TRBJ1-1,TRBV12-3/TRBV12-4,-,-,TGTGCCAGCAGACCTAGGGGAAGGACTGAAGCTTTCTTT,CASRPRGRTEAFF
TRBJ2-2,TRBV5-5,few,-,TGTGCCAGCAGCTTGGATCTGAGCACCGGGGAGCTGTTTTTT,CASSLDLSTGELFF
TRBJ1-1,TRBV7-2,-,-,TGTGCCAGCAGCAGAACCCCGGGAGACACTGAAGCTTTCTTT,CASSRTPGDTEAFF
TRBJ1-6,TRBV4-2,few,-,TGTGCCAGCAGCCAAGATCGACCTCAGGGTAATTCACCCCTCCACTTT,CASSQDRPQGNSPLHF
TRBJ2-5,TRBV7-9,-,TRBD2,TGTGCCAGCAGCGAGCGGGGGGGCCAAGAGACCCAGTACTTC,CASSERGGQETQYF
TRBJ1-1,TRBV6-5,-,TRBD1,TGTGCCAGCAGAAAGACAGGGGGCAATACTGAAGCTTTCTTT,CASRKTGGNTEAFF
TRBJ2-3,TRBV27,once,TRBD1,TGTGCCAGCAGAGGACAGGGAAAGCATACGCAGTATTTT,CASRGQGKHTQYF
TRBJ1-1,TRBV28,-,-,TGTGCCAGCAGTAAGAGGTCGGGGAGAGCCATGAACACTGAAGCTTTCTTT,CASSKRSGRAMNTEAFF
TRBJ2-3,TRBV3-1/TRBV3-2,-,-,TGTGCCAGCAGCCAAGAAGCGGTGTGGACAGATACGCAGTATTTT,CASSQEAVWTDTQYF
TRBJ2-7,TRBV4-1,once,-,TGCGCCAGCAGCCAAGGACAGGCCGCAGGGGAGCAGTACTTC,CASSQGQAAGEQYF
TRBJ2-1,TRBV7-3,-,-,TGTGCCAGCAGCTTAAACCCCGGGGGTGGGTTCAATGAGCAGTTCTTC,CASSLNPGGGFNEQFF
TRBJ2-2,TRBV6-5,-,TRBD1,TGTGCCAGCAGGGCGAAGGGGGCCGCCGGGGAGCTGTTTTTT,CASRAKGAAGELFF
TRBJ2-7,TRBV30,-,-,TGTGCCGGACACGGGAGCCCCTACGAGCAGTACTTC,CAGHGSPYEQYF
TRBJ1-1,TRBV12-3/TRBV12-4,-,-,TGTGCCAGCAGTTTAACCAGGGCAGCTTTCTTT,CASSLTRAAFF
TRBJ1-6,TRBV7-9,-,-,TGTGCCAGCAGCTTGAGACCGATATCGGGTTCACCCCTCCACTTT,CASSLRPISGSPLHF
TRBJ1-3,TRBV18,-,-,TGTGCCAGCTCACCGGTACAGGGAACTGGAAACACCATATATTTT,CASSPVQGTGNTIYF
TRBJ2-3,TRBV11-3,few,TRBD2,TGTGCCAGCAGCGAGGGACTAGCGGGGGGGTCCGGTACGCAGTATTTT,CASSEGLAGGSGTQYF